The TCR beta chain under discussion was sequenced for a study of TIL therapy for anti-PD-1-resistant metastatic lung cancer (dated by TCRdb to about 2021). About the study as a whole: Before any PD-1/PD-L1 blockade was given, tumors were harvested, nivolumab was then administered, and patients who progressed went on to receive lymphodepletion, an infusion of expanded TIL, and IL-2. The cohort was composed predominantly of lung adenocarcinoma, with a handful of EGFR-mutant and two ALK-rearranged tumors included, and half of patients were identified as current or former smokers. T cell receptor beta sequencing of tumor and peripheral blood served to follow clonotypes across the tumor, the expanded TIL product, and serial blood samples. Across the cohort, whole-exome sequencing showed a median non-synonymous tumor mutation burden of roughly 1.5 mutations per megabase. Enrolled patients had a median age of about 53 years (range 38-75) and a median tumor PD-L1 proportion score of 4.5% to 6.5%.

Only a few counts were recorded for this clone. Its antigen is currently not known. No base quality information exists; no much larger clone differs at one position. The immunoSEQ v3 hsTCRB kit was used to amplify TCR beta CDR3 regions from genomic DNA through bias-controlled multiplex PCR. TCR libraries were sequenced on an Illumina NextSeq 500 to 1.5 million to 2.5 million read pairs for survey level or roughly 5-6.5 million for deep level. In the original analysis: Clonality was reported by immunoSEQ Analyzer software, which also assigned V, D and J genes and filtered out non-productive sequences. Repertoires were compared by productive Simpson clonality and by the Morisita overlap index of productive TRB rearrangements between infused TIL and blood. For each clone in blood, the absolute clonotype count was estimated by multiplying the lymphocyte count by the CD3+ fraction and by the clone's productive frequency. TCRdb stores this immuneACCESS table with in-frame sequences only. Part of the clones is absent; in the studies checked, under half of the shortfall reflects unresolved V genes, and no reason is known for the rest. The DNA gave D and trimming, while V, J and clone size come from that table. The sample records tens of thousands of clones, approximately 69% of which are singletons. The top ten hold over 6.5% of the sample.

The time point label, as the study defines it: pre-treatment sample, taken before nivolumab and TIL therapy. A phase I trial run at two centers enrolled adults with stage 4 NSCLC between October 2017 and 2020. The samples were obtained from a phase I trial that was single-arm and open-label and tested tumor-infiltrating lymphocyte therapy combined with nivolumab in advanced non-small cell lung cancer. Blood mononuclear cells from EDTA tubes were isolated by Ficoll gradient, snap-frozen as pellets, and DNA was extracted with a Qiagen mini-prep kit. Here is what the overall study found, with its caveats: Because the cohort was highly selected, with more treatment-naive, never-smoker and oncogene-addicted patients than is typical, generalizability is limited. The study protocol defined all tumor marker inferences as exploratory. The baseline peripheral repertoire was partially replaced by infused TIL clonotypes, which then decayed over months, and no apparent association between persistence and response was found.

CDR1 and CDR2, looked up from the germline V gene, are MDHEN and SYDVKM. Inclusive of the bounding cysteine and phenylalanine, the CDR3 is 13 residues long. Only the CDR3 part of the read is kept: 39 bases, read in frame from the first base. V was cut back by 6 bases and J by 6 bases, leaving a gap of 14 bases between them. This chain joins TRBV28 to TRBJ1-2; TRBD1 is possibly the D segment (6 matching bases). The TCR originated in a person aged 30 to 80 with non-small cell lung cancer. Here the sequenced sample was blood, taken at baseline. The sequenced DNA: TGTGCCAGCAGGAACAGGGTTGGTGATGGCTACACCTTC. The encoded protein is CASRNRVGDGYTF.